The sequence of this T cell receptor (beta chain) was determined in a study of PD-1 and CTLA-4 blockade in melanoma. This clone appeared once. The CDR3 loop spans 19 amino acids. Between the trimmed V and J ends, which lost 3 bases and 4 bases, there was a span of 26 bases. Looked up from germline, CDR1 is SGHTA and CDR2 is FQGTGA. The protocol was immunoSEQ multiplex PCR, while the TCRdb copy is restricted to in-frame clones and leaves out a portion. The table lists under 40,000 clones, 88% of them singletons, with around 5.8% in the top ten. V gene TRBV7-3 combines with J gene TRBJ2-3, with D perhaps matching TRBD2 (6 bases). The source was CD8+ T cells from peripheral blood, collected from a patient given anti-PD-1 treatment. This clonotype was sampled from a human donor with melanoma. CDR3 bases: TGTGCCAGCAGCTTCTCGGGGGATAGCGCGGTCACTCCCCCAGATACGCAGTATTTT. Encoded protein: CASSFSGDSAVTPPDTQYF. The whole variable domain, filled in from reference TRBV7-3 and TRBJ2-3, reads GAGVSQTPSNKVTEKGKYVELRCDPISGHTALYWYRQSLGQGPEFLIYFQGTGAADDSGLPNDRFFAVRPEGSVSTLKIQRTERGDSAVYLCASSFSGDSAVTPPDTQYFGPGTRLTVL.